This entry lists 32 T cell receptor beta chains sequenced from one sample in a study of technical replicates of blood from a handful of donors. The method was immunoSEQ multiplex PCR; TCRdb's version includes in-frame clones alone and lacks a portion of them. This sample carries roughly 60,000 clones, 80% to 90% of them seen once, and the ten largest clones take 5% to 5.5%. Sequenced: PBMCs. These receptors all come from a human donor in good health. Some clones in this sample may be carry-over from other donors' samples.

The J gene is TRBJ2-7, the V gene TRBV5-6; D gene uncertain. The CDR3 has 17 residues. Germline CDR1 reads SGHDT; CDR2 reads YYEEEE. V lost 4 bases and J 3 bases, leaving 23 bases between the germline ends. The CDR3 sequence: CASSRSLLPKNIYEQYF. CDR3 in DNA: TGTGCCAGCAGCCGGTCCTTGCTCCCAAAAAATATCTACGAGCAGTACTTC. Filled out from reference TRBV5-6 and TRBJ2-7, the complete variable domain reads DAGVTQSPTHLIKTRGQQVTLRCSPKSGHDTVSWYQQALGQGPQFIFQYYEEEERQRGNFPDRFSGHQFPNYSSELNVNALLLGDSALYLCASSRSLLPKNIYEQYFGPGTRLTVT.

The chain combines TRBV6-5 with TRBJ1-2; D may be TRBD1 (6 bases). This CDR3 is built from 13 residues. Trimming took off 4 bases at V and 4 bases at J, with 10 bases between the two ends. The V gene's germline CDR1 is MNHEY and CDR2 SVGAGI. CDR3: CASSSTGSYGYTF. The CDR3 DNA sequence: TGTGCCAGCAGTTCGACAGGAAGCTATGGCTACACCTTC.

The J gene is TRBJ2-5, the V gene TRBV9; 7 bases align to TRBD2. V was clipped by 0 bases and J by 2 bases; unmatched bases: 13. This CDR3 is built from 18 residues. Germline V lookup: CDR1 SGDLS, CDR2 YYNGEE. The CDR3 is CASSVDWGGAVGQETQYF. DNA of the CDR3: TGTGCCAGCAGCGTAGATTGGGGGGGAGCCGTGGGGCAAGAGACCCAGTACTTC.

This chain connects TRBV4-3 to TRBJ1-1; D might be TRBD1 (5 bases). CDR1 LGHNA and CDR2 YSLEER come from the germline V gene. Trimming took off 3 bases at V and 5 bases at J, with 10 bases between the two ends. The CDR3 has 13 residues. The chain's CDR3 is CASSQGQETEAFF. CDR3 nucleotide sequence: TGCGCCAGCAGCCAGGGGCAGGAAACTGAAGCTTTCTTT.

The chain has TRBV29-1 and TRBJ2-2; D not certain. Germline CDR1 is SQVTM and CDR2 is ANQGSEA. V lost 7 bases, J lost 2 bases, and 8 bases lay in between. CDR3 length: 12 amino acids. CDR3 sequence: CSARQNTGELFF. The CDR3 nucleotides are TGCAGCGCCCGACAAAACACCGGGGAGCTGTTTTTT.

The J gene is TRBJ2-7, the V gene TRBV5-1; perhaps TRBD1 as D (7 bases). CDR3 size: 15 residues. Germline CDR1 reads SGHRS; CDR2 reads YFSETQ. V was cut by 3 bases and J by 4 bases, with 17 bases left in between. CDR3 protein: CASSWTRQGGYEQYF. DNA for the CDR3: TGCGCCAGCAGCTGGACCCGACAGGGAGGTTACGAGCAGTACTTC.

The rearrangement uses TRBV4-2 and TRBJ2-1, with D unresolved. In germline, CDR1 is LGHNA, CDR2 YNFKEQ. CDR3 length equals 14 residues. V lost 1 base and J 7 bases, leaving 11 bases between the germline ends. CDR3: CASSQGGSLNEQFF. The CDR3 nucleotides read TGTGCCAGCAGCCAAGGTGGCTCCCTGAATGAGCAGTTCTTC.

This chain joins TRBV5-8 and TRBJ2-2; D ambiguous. This CDR3 has 14 amino acids. V was trimmed by 4 bases and J by 7 bases, leaving 14 bases between them. The germline CDR1 and CDR2 sequences are SGHTS and YDEGEE. Written as DNA, the CDR3 is TGTGCCAGCAGCCATTGGCAGGCTGGCGGGGAGCTGTTTTTT. Translation: CASSHWQAGGELFF.

The V and J genes are TRBV6-6 and TRBJ2-7; D perhaps matches TRBD2 (5 bases). Per germline, CDR1 MNHNY and CDR2 SVGAGI (reference sequence). Trimming left V 4 bases short and J 5 bases short, with 12 bases between. This CDR3 has 13 amino acids. Here the CDR3 reads CASSWAQTNEQYF. In nucleotides, the CDR3 is TGTGCCAGCAGTTGGGCACAGACTAACGAGCAGTACTTC.

V usage is TRBV7-8 and J usage is TRBJ1-2, with TRBD1 matching 7 bases. Germline V CDR1 and CDR2: SGHVS, FQNEAQ. This CDR3 has 13 residues. J lost 13 bases, V lost 5 bases, and 13 bases had no gene match. The CDR3 nucleotides read TGTGCCAGCAGCCCCCCCGGAGACAGGGTCAGCACCTTC. This codes for CASSPPGDRVSTF.

The chain links TRBV19 to TRBJ2-5; perhaps TRBD1 as D (6 bases). Trimming shortened V by 5 bases and J by 5 bases, and 15 bases separated the two germline ends. Germline assignment: CDR1 LNHDA and CDR2 SQIVND (reference sequence). The CDR3 totals 14 residues. CDR3 nucleotide sequence: TGTGCCAGTAGTCAAACCGACAGGTTCGAGACCCAGTACTTC. Its translation: CASSQTDRFETQYF.

This clone was recorded a few times. The chain carries TRBV6-5 and TRBJ2-7; perhaps TRBD2 as D (6 bases). Germline V lookup: CDR1 MNHEY, CDR2 SVGAGI. The V end was cut by 2 bases, the J end by 2 bases, with 10 bases between. This CDR3 has 14 residues. In DNA form, the CDR3 reads TGTGCCAGCAGTTACGGGACTTCAGCCTACGAGCAGTACTTC. It translates to CASSYGTSAYEQYF.

A few counts support this clone. The chain recombines TRBV6-1 with TRBJ2-3, with 10 bases that match TRBD2. The CDR3 is 17 amino acids. Unmatched junction bases numbered 11, after V lost 1 base and J lost 7 bases. Germline CDR1 and CDR2: MNHNS and SASEGT. This CDR3 reads CASSEVASSGSRNTQYF. CDR3 nucleotide sequence: TGTGCCAGCAGTGAAGTGGCGTCTAGCGGGAGCAGAAATACGCAGTATTTT.

This chain links TRBV7-9 with TRBJ2-2; 13 nucleotides align to TRBD2. Germline CDR1 and CDR2: SEHNR and FQNEAQ (reference sequence). The CDR3 has 16 amino acids. The junction had 4 bases not matched to a gene; V was cut back by 5 bases and J by 4 bases. The CDR3 sequence: CASSPGLAGSTGELFF. DNA for the CDR3: TGTGCCAGCAGCCCGGGACTAGCGGGGAGCACCGGGGAGCTGTTTTTT.

The chain employs TRBV7-3 and TRBJ2-1, with a weak D call TRBD2 (6 bases). Germline V CDR1 and CDR2: SGHTA, FQGTGA. V was clipped by 5 bases and J by 9 bases, with 17 bases between them. The CDR3 extends over 14 amino acids. The CDR3 DNA is TGTGCCAGCAGCCCATCTAGCGCGCTGGCTGAGCAGTTCTTC. Amino acids: CASSPSSALAEQFF. The whole variable domain, filled in from reference TRBV7-3 and TRBJ2-1, reads GAGVSQTPSNKVTEKGKYVELRCDPISGHTALYWYRQSLGQGPEFLIYFQGTGAADDSGLPNDRFFAVRPEGSVSTLKIQRTERGDSAVYLCASSPSSALAEQFFGPGTRLTVL.

The gene calls are TRBV14 and TRBJ1-1, with D tentatively TRBD1 (6 bases). V shed 4 bases and J shed 4 bases, with 10 bases lying between them. The CDR3 sequence is 13 residues long. Germline values: CDR1 SGHDN, CDR2 FVKESK. The CDR3 spells CASSRTRGTEAFF. In DNA form, the CDR3 reads TGTGCCAGCAGCCGAACCAGGGGCACTGAAGCTTTCTTT.

The J gene is TRBJ2-1, the V gene TRBV27; the D gene is possibly TRBD2 (5 bases). In germline, CDR1 is MNHEY, CDR2 SMNVEV (reference sequence). The CDR3 spans 15 residues. V lost 3 bases, J lost 9 bases, and 18 bases lay in between. CDR3 residues: CASSFRDLGAGEQFF. Here the CDR3 DNA reads TGTGCCAGCAGTTTTCGGGATCTGGGAGCCGGTGAGCAGTTCTTC.

In its sample, this clone was seen a few times. This chain links TRBV27 with TRBJ2-3; 14 bases match TRBD2. V was pared by 5 bases and J by 1 base, with 14 bases of the junction left unmatched. The CDR3 covers 20 residues. Germline loops: CDR1 MNHEY, CDR2 SMNVEV (reference sequence). CDR3 sequence reads: CASSRTLGLAGVVGTDTQYF. CDR3 nucleotide sequence: TGTGCCAGCAGTCGCACGCTGGGACTAGCGGGAGTCGTGGGCACAGATACGCAGTATTTT.

This clone is a singleton in its sample. The chain employs TRBV28 and TRBJ1-5; 8 bases align to TRBD1. Germline CDR1 is MDHEN and CDR2 is SYDVKM. V shed 10 bases and J 11 bases; nucleotides not matched to a gene: 10. The length of the CDR3 is 12 residues. CDR3 in DNA: TGTGCCATCCAGGGGGCTGCTAGGTCCCAGCATTTT. Protein product: CAIQGAARSQHF.

The V and J genes are TRBV7-3 and TRBJ1-1, with D unresolved. Germline loops: CDR1 SGHTA, CDR2 FQGTGA. Trimming shortened V by 4 bases and J by 0 bases, and 6 bases separated the two germline ends. This CDR3 comprises 13 residues. The CDR3 DNA reads TGTGCCAGCAGCTACTACTTGAACACTGAAGCTTTCTTT. It codes for CASSYYLNTEAFF.

The genes are TRBV13 and TRBJ2-7; 8 positions agree with TRBD1. The CDR3 consists of 15 residues. Germline V gene data show CDR1 as PRHDT and CDR2 as FYEKMQ (reference sequence). V dropped 4 bases and J dropped 3; count of bases not matched to a gene: 8. As DNA, the CDR3 is TGTGCCAGCAGCTCGGCAGGGGGCTCTGGCTACGAGCAGTACTTC. Translating it yields CASSSAGGSGYEQYF.

The V call is TRBV5-1, the J call TRBJ2-3, with no clear D. The germline CDR1 and CDR2 sequences are SGHRS and YFSETQ. Trimming stripped 4 bases from V and 5 bases from J, with 17 bases between. CDR3 size: 15 residues. The CDR3 reads CASSPPGPPGDTQYF. CDR3 sequence (DNA): TGCGCCAGCAGCCCCCCGGGTCCTCCCGGAGATACGCAGTATTTT.

This clone turned up a few times. CDR3 DNA: TGTGCCACCAGCAGAGATTCGGGACACCCCTACAATGAGCAGTTCTTC. Protein: CATSRDSGHPYNEQFF. J is TRBJ2-1 and V is TRBV15; D is perhaps TRBD1 (6 bases). Per germline, CDR1 LNHNV and CDR2 YYDKDF (reference sequence). The V end lost 0 bases, the J end lost 2 bases, and 11 bases lay between the germline ends. The CDR3 covers 16 residues.

The chain uses TRBV15 and TRBJ1-2, with D uncertain. V lost 2 bases and J 6 bases, leaving 10 bases between the germline ends. The CDR3 runs 13 residues. Germline assignment: CDR1 LNHNV and CDR2 YYDKDF (reference sequence). CDR3 DNA sequence: TGTGCCACCAGCAGATCCGCCGACAATGGCTACACCTTC. This translates into CATSRSADNGYTF.

The chain combines TRBV7-9 with TRBJ2-7; 12 positions agree with TRBD2. The CDR3 loop spans 16 amino acids. The V gene's germline CDR1 is SEHNR and CDR2 FQNEAQ (reference sequence). J was trimmed by 1 base and V by 8 bases; bases with no gene match: 9. DNA of the CDR3: TGTGCCAGCGGGGGGACTAGCGGGTTAGATTCCTACGAGCAGTACTTC. As protein: CASGGTSGLDSYEQYF.

This chain joins TRBV15 and TRBJ2-1; 8 positions agree with TRBD2. The CDR3 is 16 residues long. Germline V gives CDR1 LNHNV, CDR2 YYDKDF (reference sequence). V lost 1 base, J lost 9 bases, and 11 bases stayed unmatched. The CDR3 region has the DNA TGTGCCACCAGCAGAGGGGGTACAGCGGGAGTCGCTGAGCAGTTCTTC. Translated, it gives CATSRGGTAGVAEQFF.

The rearrangement uses TRBV12-5 and TRBJ1-1; unclear D gene. CDR1 and CDR2 from the germline V gene are LGHNT and FRNRAP. Trimming cost V 2 bases and J 7 bases, with 5 bases left between them. CDR3 length: 11 amino acids. The CDR3 sequence: CASGLSHEAFF. The CDR3 DNA follows: TGTGCTAGTGGTTTGTCCCATGAAGCTTTCTTT.

This clone was seen just once. CDR3 bases: TGTGCCAGCAGGGACCGGGACAGGAAAATCAACGAGCAGTACTTC. Protein: CASRDRDRKINEQYF. The chain combines TRBV6-6 with TRBJ2-7; 8 nucleotides match TRBD1. CDR1 and CDR2 from the germline V gene are MNHNY and SVGAGI (reference sequence). The CDR3 sequence is 15 residues long. J was trimmed by 5 bases and V by 6 bases; bases with no gene match: 12.

CDR3 sequence reads: CASNQDRATGELFF. The CDR3 region has the DNA TGTGCCAGCAACCAAGACAGGGCCACCGGGGAGCTGTTTTTT. The chain links TRBV2 to TRBJ2-2, with 7 bases matching TRBD1. This CDR3 contains 14 residues. Trimming took 7 bases from V and 4 from J; bases not matched to a gene: 6. Germline lookup yields CDR1 SNHLY and CDR2 FYNNEI.

This clone has only a few counts. The chain couples TRBV6-5 to TRBJ1-1, with TRBD1 matching over 9 bases. The trim removed 8 bases at V and 1 base at J, leaving 5 bases unmatched. Germline V gene data show CDR1 as MNHEY and CDR2 as SVGAGI. The CDR3 has 14 amino acids. CDR3 protein: CASDSGQGNTEAFF. For the CDR3, the DNA is TGTGCCAGCGATTCGGGACAGGGGAACACTGAAGCTTTCTTT.

CDR3 coding DNA: TGTGCCAGCAGCAGGGACAGGGCAGACGAGCAGTACTTC. Its protein is CASSRDRADEQYF. The V gene is TRBV5-4, the J gene TRBJ2-7, with 9 bases identical to TRBD1. Germline lookup yields CDR1 SGHNT and CDR2 YYREEE (reference sequence). The V gene end was trimmed by 4 bases and the J gene end by 5 bases; junction bases not matched to a gene: 4. The CDR3 spans 13 residues. Full variable domain (remainder filled in from reference TRBV5-4 and TRBJ2-7): ETGVTQSPTHLIKTRGQQVTLRCSSQSGHNTVSWYQQALGQGPQFIFQYYREEENGRGNFPPRFSGLQFPNYSSELNVNALELDDSALYLCASSRDRADEQYFGPGTRLTVT.

V and J are TRBV5-1 and TRBJ1-6; D uncertain. Per the germline V gene, CDR1 is SGHRS and CDR2 is YFSETQ. V was cut by 0 bases and J by 9 bases, with 7 bases left in between. There are 13 residues in the CDR3. The CDR3 coding sequence is TGCGCCAGCAGCTTGGCCCTTTCTTCACCCCTCCACTTT. It encodes CASSLALSSPLHF.